A selection of T cell receptor beta chains follows, all from one sample in a study of blood T cell repertoires in COVID-19. Clones were read by immunoSEQ multiplex PCR, and TCRdb kept only the in-frame ones, dropping some. Seen here are around 300,000 clones, roughly 87% observed once, and the top ten hold about 1%. The sample taken for sequencing was PBMCs or T cells enriched from blood (not recorded which). The receptors were gathered from a woman aged 30 to 39 who had recovered from COVID-19. CDR3s include the opening cysteine and the closing phenylalanine or tryptophan. The order of the fields is D gene, V gene, clone size, J gene, CDR3 DNA, CDR3 protein. D genes are given only for firm matches. Not all rows give a size; the values are once, few, many and, for expanded clones, a class.

-,TRBV3-1/TRBV3-2,-,TRBJ1-1,TGTGCCAGCAGCGCCCCGGCAGGGCAGAACACTGAAGCTTTCTTT,CASSAPAGQNTEAFF
-,TRBV6-2/TRBV6-3,-,TRBJ2-7,TGTGCCAGCAGTTCCCCGGACTATGGGGACGAGCAGTACTTC,CASSSPDYGDEQYF
TRBD1,TRBV2,-,TRBJ1-2,TGTGCCAGCACCGGACAGGGGATCGAAGGCTACACCTTC,CASTGQGIEGYTF
-,TRBV19,few,TRBJ1-2,TGTGCCAGTAGTGGGGCCTTGGGGCCGGGCTACACCTTC,CASSGALGPGYTF
-,TRBV5-1,-,TRBJ2-5,TGCGCCAGCAGCAATACCCCGGGGCAAGAGACCCAGTACTTC,CASSNTPGQETQYF
-,TRBV7-8,-,TRBJ1-1,TGTGCCAGCAGCTTAGGATGGCCAGATGGGGCGGGGGCTTTCTTT,CASSLGWPDGAGAFF
-,TRBV5-5,-,TRBJ1-1,TGTGCCAGCAGCCCCACAGGGAGGGTAAACACTGAAGCTTTCTTT,CASSPTGRVNTEAFF
-,TRBV3-1/TRBV3-2,-,TRBJ2-7,TGTGCCAGCAGCCAAGCAGGGTCGACCTACGAGCAGTACTTC,CASSQAGSTYEQYF
TRBD1,TRBV27,-,TRBJ1-1,TGTGCCAGCAAAGACAGGGTGCGTACTGAAGCTTTCTTT,CASKDRVRTEAFF
TRBD1,TRBV27,-,TRBJ1-1,TGTGCCAGCAGTTATCGACAGGGGCCTGAAGCTTTCTTT,CASSYRQGPEAFF
TRBD1,TRBV29-1,-,TRBJ1-2,TGCAGCGTACAAGACAGGGGCTATGGCTACACCTTC,CSVQDRGYGYTF
-,TRBV7-8,-,TRBJ1-4,TGTGCCAGCAGCTTGAGGGGCGGGGGTGAAAAACTGTTTTTT,CASSLRGGGEKLFF
-,TRBV4-1,few,TRBJ1-1,TGCGCCAGCAGCCAAGATGGGGAGGGGATGAACACTGAAGCTTTCTTT,CASSQDGEGMNTEAFF
TRBD1,TRBV5-8,once,TRBJ2-5,TGTGCCAGCAGGCAAAATCTGGGACAGCCACAAGAGACCCAGTACTTC,CASRQNLGQPQETQYF
-,TRBV28,-,TRBJ1-2,TGTGCCAGCAGTTTCCCCCGGGGGGGAAACTATGGCTACACCTTC,CASSFPRGGNYGYTF
-,TRBV29-1,few,TRBJ1-3,TGCAGCGTTTACAGGGACGAGCGAAACACCATATATTTT,CSVYRDERNTIYF
-,TRBV10-2,-,TRBJ2-7,TGCGCCAGCAGCGACAGTGGGCTCCCCTACGAGCAGTACTTC,CASSDSGLPYEQYF
-,TRBV29-1,-,TRBJ2-3,TGCAGCGTTCAGGGCAGGGCCACAGATACGCAGTATTTT,CSVQGRATDTQYF
TRBD1,TRBV28,-,TRBJ2-2,TGTGCCAGCAGTCCGCCGGACGGACAGGGGGCCAACACCGGGGAGCTGTTTTTT,CASSPPDGQGANTGELFF
TRBD1,TRBV10-3,-,TRBJ2-7,TGTGCCATCAGTTATACGGACAGGAGCTCCTACGAGCAGTACTTC,CAISYTDRSSYEQYF
-,TRBV28,-,TRBJ1-1,TGTGCCAGCAGTCTACTAGCGTCGGCGGGCACTGAAGCTTTCTTT,CASSLLASAGTEAFF
TRBD1,TRBV28,once,TRBJ2-3,TGTGCCAGCAGCCCCGGGACAGGGATTACAGATACGCAGTATTTT,CASSPGTGITDTQYF
-,TRBV25-1,-,TRBJ1-2,TGTGCCAGCAGATCAGACAGTCACTATGGCTACACCTTC,CASRSDSHYGYTF
-,TRBV4-1,-,TRBJ2-5,TGCGCCAGCAGCCAAGATCCAGGGGAGGGTGAGACGACCCAGTACTTC,CASSQDPGEGETTQYF
TRBD1,TRBV4-1,-,TRBJ1-4,TGCGCCAGCAGCCAAGCCCGGGGGACAGGGGTGACTAATGAAAAACTGTTTTTT,CASSQARGTGVTNEKLFF
-,TRBV4-1,-,TRBJ1-1,TGCGCCAGCAGCGACATTACAGGGTACGGGACTGAAGCTTTCTTT,CASSDITGYGTEAFF
TRBD1,TRBV19,-,TRBJ1-3,TGTGCCAGTAGTAGGGACAGACTTTACTCTGGAAACACCATATATTTT,CASSRDRLYSGNTIYF
TRBD2,TRBV24-1,-,TRBJ2-3,TGTGCCACCGGGAGCGCCCTAGCGGGGGGGGTAGATACGCAGTATTTT,CATGSALAGGVDTQYF
-,TRBV7-8,few,TRBJ2-7,TGTGCCAGCAGCCGAACAGAGTTCAGTTACTACGAGCAGTACTTC,CASSRTEFSYYEQYF
TRBD1,TRBV6-5,-,TRBJ2-2,TGTGCCAGCAAACTCACAGGGGGCACCGGGGAGCTGTTTTTT,CASKLTGGTGELFF
TRBD2,TRBV19,-,TRBJ2-5,TGTGCCAGTATGGGGGTAGCGGGGTTAAAAGAGACCCAGTACTTC,CASMGVAGLKETQYF
-,TRBV28,-,TRBJ1-5,TGTGCCACCGGAAGCAGGGTGGTGGTGTCCGGCCAGCCCCAGCATTTT,CATGSRVVVSGQPQHF
TRBD2,TRBV9,-,TRBJ2-5,TGTGCCAGCAGCGTAGTAGCGGGGGGAGGAACCCAGTACTTC,CASSVVAGGGTQYF
-,TRBV27,-,TRBJ2-1,TGTGCCAGCAGCTTGGGGGGTTGGGGGTACAATGAGCAGTTCTTC,CASSLGGWGYNEQFF
-,TRBV27,-,TRBJ1-1,TGTGCCAGCAGTCCCCGACAGGTAGGGCACACTGAAGCTTTCTTT,CASSPRQVGHTEAFF
TRBD2,TRBV2,few,TRBJ2-2,TGTGCCAGCAGGCCGGGGGGGGACACCGGGGAGCTGTTTTTT,CASRPGGDTGELFF
TRBD1,TRBV28,once,TRBJ1-1,TGTGCCAGCAGTCTGGGACAGGGGTACACTGAAGCTTTCTTT,CASSLGQGYTEAFF
-,TRBV28,-,TRBJ1-2,TGTGCCAGCAGGGCTTCCGCCTACTATGGCTACACCTTC,CASRASAYYGYTF
TRBD1,TRBV5-4,-,TRBJ1-4,TGTGCCAGCAGCTTGGCAGGGGGCAATGAAAAACTGTTTTTT,CASSLAGGNEKLFF
-,TRBV6-1,-,TRBJ1-6,TGTGCCAGCAGTGAAGATCGCAGGGTGTCGAATTCACCCCTCCACTTT,CASSEDRRVSNSPLHF
-,TRBV28,-,TRBJ1-2,TGTGCCAGTTCAAGCAGTTTATATCGGGGTAACTATGGCTACACCTTC,CASSSSLYRGNYGYTF
TRBD1,TRBV7-9,-,TRBJ2-1,TGTGCCAGCAGCTTAGACGGGACAGGGGGTTACAATGAGCAGTTCTTC,CASSLDGTGGYNEQFF
-,TRBV9,-,TRBJ1-6,TGTGCCAGCAGCCCAACTTGGGGGGGGAGGGGGAATTCACCCCTCCACTTT,CASSPTWGGRGNSPLHF
TRBD1,TRBV5-1,-,TRBJ1-5,TGCGCCAGCAGCTTATCAGGGGGGAGCAATCAGCCCCAGCATTTT,CASSLSGGSNQPQHF
TRBD2,TRBV7-2,-,TRBJ2-1,TGTGCCAGCAGCTTGCTCGGCGGGGGAAGCTCCTACAATGAGCAGTTCTTC,CASSLLGGGSSYNEQFF
TRBD1,TRBV10-3,-,TRBJ1-2,TGTGCCATCAGTATCAATCTTGACAGGGATGATTATGGCTACACCTTC,CAISINLDRDDYGYTF
-,TRBV18,few,TRBJ1-2,TGTGCCAGCTCACCAAATCCGGGTCTCGAGCGGGGCTACACCTTC,CASSPNPGLERGYTF
-,TRBV28,-,TRBJ1-4,TGTGCCAGCAGCCCCCAGGGAACTAATGAAAAACTGTTTTTT,CASSPQGTNEKLFF
TRBD2,TRBV11-2,-,TRBJ2-7,TGTGCCAGCAGCCCCCGAGTAGCGGGGGTTTACGAGCAGTACTTC,CASSPRVAGVYEQYF
-,TRBV21-1,-,TRBJ2-7,TGTGCCAGCAGCAAAGGGCTGAAAGGACAGGGCTCCTACGAGCAGTACTTC,CASSKGLKGQGSYEQYF
-,TRBV7-6,-,TRBJ1-1,TGTGCCAGCAGCTTAGTATTGAGGGGGAAGGCCGAGAAAATTGGGAACACTGAAGCTTTCTTT,CASSLVLRGKAEKIGNTEAFF
TRBD2,TRBV4-1,-,TRBJ2-2,TGCGCCAGCAGCCAAGACTCTAGCGGGAGGTTTACCGGGGAGCTGTTTTTT,CASSQDSSGRFTGELFF
-,TRBV4-3,few,TRBJ1-2,TGCGCCAGCAGCCCCAAGATTGAGGAGGGCTACACCTTC,CASSPKIEEGYTF
TRBD1,TRBV30,-,TRBJ1-2,TGTGCCTGGAGTACAATGTCGACAGGGCTTAATGTTCGCGGCTACACCTTC,CAWSTMSTGLNVRGYTF
-,TRBV28,few,TRBJ1-1,TGTGCCAGCAGTTCGACGGGGATGAACACTGAAGCTTTCTTT,CASSSTGMNTEAFF